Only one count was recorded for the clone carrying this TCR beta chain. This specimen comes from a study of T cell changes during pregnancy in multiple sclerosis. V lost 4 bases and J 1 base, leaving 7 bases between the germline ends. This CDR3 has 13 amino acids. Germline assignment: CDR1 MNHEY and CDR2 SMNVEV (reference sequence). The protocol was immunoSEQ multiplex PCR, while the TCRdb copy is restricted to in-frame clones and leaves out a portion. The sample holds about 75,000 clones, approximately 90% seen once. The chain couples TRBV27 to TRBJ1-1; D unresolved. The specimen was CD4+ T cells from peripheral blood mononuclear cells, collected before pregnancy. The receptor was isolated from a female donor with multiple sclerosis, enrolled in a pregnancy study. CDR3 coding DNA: TGTGCCAGCAGTTCCCGACAGAACACTGAAGCTTTCTTT. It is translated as CASSSRQNTEAFF.